The 10 T cell receptor beta chains in this list originate from one sample, sequenced in a study of T cell changes during pregnancy in multiple sclerosis. The method was immunoSEQ multiplex PCR; TCRdb's version includes in-frame clones alone and lacks a portion of them. This table holds around 29,000 clones, roughly 92% found once. Sequenced here: CD4+ T cells from peripheral blood mononuclear cells, sampled in the first trimester of pregnancy. The source of these receptors is a female donor with multiple sclerosis, enrolled in a pregnancy study.

This clone came up a few times. This chain connects TRBV29-1 to TRBJ2-3; no clear D gene. V lost 3 bases and J 0 bases, leaving 4 bases between the germline ends. Germline CDR1 and CDR2: SQVTM and ANQGSEA. CDR3 length: 12 amino acids. The CDR3 DNA is TGCAGCGTTGATTTAAGCACAGATACGCAGTATTTT. This translates into CSVDLSTDTQYF.

The rearrangement joins TRBV4-1 to TRBJ1-3; the D is unclear. This CDR3 spans 16 amino acids. Trimming shortened V by 4 bases and J by 0 bases, and 13 bases separated the two germline ends. The V gene's germline CDR1 is MGHRA and CDR2 YSYEKL. CDR3 region: CASSPIGLSSGNTIYF. The CDR3 DNA sequence: TGCGCCAGCAGCCCGATTGGCCTCAGCTCTGGAAACACCATATATTTT.

The chain carries TRBV5-5 and TRBJ2-5; a weak D match, TRBD1 (5 bases). CDR1 and CDR2 (germline): SGHKS, YYEKEE (reference sequence). The germline V and J ends were trimmed by 3 bases and 4 bases, with 10 bases remaining between them. The CDR3 covers 13 residues. The CDR3 here is CASSWGQRETQYF. The CDR3 nucleotides are TGTGCCAGCAGCTGGGGCCAGAGAGAGACCCAGTACTTC.

The CDR3 nucleotides are TGTGCCAGCAGCGCGGGCTCTCCGGACAGGGGCACAGATACGCAGTATTTT. It encodes CASSAGSPDRGTDTQYF. V and J are TRBV7-9 and TRBJ2-3; TRBD1 matches 8 bases. The CDR3 totals 17 residues. Germline values: CDR1 SEHNR, CDR2 FQNEAQ (reference sequence). Trimming cost V 5 bases and J 1 base; bases outside gene matches: 11. The full variable domain, rest sourced from reference TRBV7-9 and TRBJ2-3, is DTGVSQNPRHKITKRGQNVTFRCDPISEHNRLYWYRQTLGQGPEFLTYFQNEAQLEKSRLLSDRFSAERPKGSFSTLEIQRTEQGDSAMYLCASSAGSPDRGTDTQYFGPGTRLTVL.

The rearrangement links TRBV5-1 to TRBJ2-5; 7 bases are a match to TRBD2. Unmatched junction bases numbered 6, after V lost 0 bases and J lost 7 bases. The germline V gene has CDR1 SGHRS and CDR2 YFSETQ. The CDR3 sequence is 14 residues long. Written as DNA, the CDR3 is TGCGCCAGCAGCTTGGAGGCCCCGGGGGGGACCCAGTACTTC. It is translated as CASSLEAPGGTQYF.

The chain recombines TRBV7-9 with TRBJ1-2, with unresolved D. Trimming shortened V by 5 bases and J by 4 bases, and 14 bases separated the two germline ends. The CDR3 is 14 residues long. Germline V lookup: CDR1 SEHNR, CDR2 FQNEAQ (reference sequence). The CDR3 spells CASSPSSGGYGYTF. CDR3 coding DNA: TGTGCCAGCAGCCCCTCGTCGGGAGGCTATGGCTACACCTTC.

The chain recombines TRBV6-5 with TRBJ2-5; TRBD1 agrees at 8 bases. The J segment lost 1 base and the V segment lost 6 bases, leaving 7 bases of the junction unmatched. The CDR3 loop spans 15 amino acids. Per the germline V gene, CDR1 is MNHEY and CDR2 is SVGAGI. CDR3 region: CASSRHGTGQETQYF. The CDR3 bases are TGTGCCAGCAGCCGACATGGGACAGGCCAAGAGACCCAGTACTTC.

The chain has TRBV5-6 and TRBJ1-5; D not resolved. The CDR3 spans 13 residues. The germline CDR1 and CDR2 sequences are SGHDT and YYEEEE. The V end was cut by 2 bases, the J end by 6 bases, with 9 bases between. The chain's CDR3 is CASSLDRSQPQHF. The CDR3 coding sequence is TGTGCCAGCAGCTTAGATAGGAGTCAGCCCCAGCATTTT.

This chain links TRBV13 with TRBJ1-1, with D unresolved. Trimming shortened V by 5 bases and J by 3 bases, and 16 bases separated the two germline ends. Germline V gives CDR1 PRHDT, CDR2 FYEKMQ (reference sequence). CDR3 length: 15 residues. The CDR3 loop is CASSIGFVLDTEAFF. In nucleotides, the CDR3 is TGTGCCAGCAGCATCGGGTTCGTACTGGACACTGAAGCTTTCTTT.

The CDR3 bases are TGTGCCTGGAGTTCGGGGGGCTGGGGTGAAAAACTGTTTTTT. Translation gives CAWSSGGWGEKLFF. The genes are TRBV30 and TRBJ1-4; weak D call: TRBD1 (6 bases). The CDR3 has 14 amino acids. Germline V lookup: CDR1 GTSNPN, CDR2 SVGIG (reference sequence). The V end lost 2 bases, the J end lost 7 bases, and 14 bases lay between the germline ends.